In its sample, the clone carrying this T cell receptor beta chain was seen a few times. The data stem from a study of T cells in Graves' hyperthyroidism and ophthalmopathy. This CDR3 contains 17 residues. V lost 1 base and J lost 2, with 15 bases in between. Germline V gene sequence: CDR1 SEHNR, CDR2 FQNEAQ (reference sequence). The TCR beta CDR3 regions underwent amplification using RNA transcripts as the source. HTBI primers were the set used in a first-round RT-PCR of the TCR CDR3. TCRdb ran MiXCR on the multiplex PCR reads and lists one entry per CDR3 protein. The top ten clones hold roughly a sixth of a sample with under 750,000 distinct CDR3 sequences, 18% of them seen once.

This sequence was found in a woman in her fifties or sixties with Graves' hyperthyroidism that later progressed to Graves' ophthalmopathy. The chain combines TRBV7-9 with TRBJ1-5, with a possible D match to TRBD1 (5 bases). The specimen was blood. This CDR3 reads CASSLGSVGAGNQPQHF. CDR3 nucleotides: TGTGCCAGCAGCTTAGGGTCCGTAGGGGCGGGCAATCAGCCCCAGCATTTT. Full variable domain (rest looked up from reference TRBV7-9 and TRBJ1-5): DTGVSQNPRHKITKRGQNVTFRCDPISEHNRLYWYRQTLGQGPEFLTYFQNEAQLEKSRLLSDRFSAERPKGSFSTLEIQRTEQGDSAMYLCASSLGSVGAGNQPQHFGDGTRLSIL.